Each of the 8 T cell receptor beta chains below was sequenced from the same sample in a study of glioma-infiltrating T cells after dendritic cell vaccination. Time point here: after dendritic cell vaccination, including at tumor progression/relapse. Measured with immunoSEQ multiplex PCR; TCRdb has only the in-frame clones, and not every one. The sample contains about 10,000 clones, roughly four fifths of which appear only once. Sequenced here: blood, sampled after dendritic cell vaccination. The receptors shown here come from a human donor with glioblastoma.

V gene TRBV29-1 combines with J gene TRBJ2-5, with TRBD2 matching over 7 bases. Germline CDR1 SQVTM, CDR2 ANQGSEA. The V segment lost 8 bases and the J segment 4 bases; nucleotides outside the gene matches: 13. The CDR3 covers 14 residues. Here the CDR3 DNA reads TGCAGCCACAAGGGCGGGAGTGTAATAGAGACCCAGTACTTC. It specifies CSHKGGSVIETQYF.

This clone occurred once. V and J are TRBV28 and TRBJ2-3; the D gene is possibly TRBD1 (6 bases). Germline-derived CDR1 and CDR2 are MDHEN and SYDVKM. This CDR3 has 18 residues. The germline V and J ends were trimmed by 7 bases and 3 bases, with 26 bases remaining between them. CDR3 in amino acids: CASMKWSWKDSRTDTQYF. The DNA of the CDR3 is TGTGCCAGCATGAAGTGGAGCTGGAAGGACAGCCGAACAGATACGCAGTATTTT.

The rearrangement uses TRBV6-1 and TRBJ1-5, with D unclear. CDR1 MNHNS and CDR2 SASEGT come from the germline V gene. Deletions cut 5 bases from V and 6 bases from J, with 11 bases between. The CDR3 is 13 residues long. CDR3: CASSSPPGQPQHF. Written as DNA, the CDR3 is TGTGCCAGCAGTTCCCCCCCCGGTCAGCCCCAGCATTTT.

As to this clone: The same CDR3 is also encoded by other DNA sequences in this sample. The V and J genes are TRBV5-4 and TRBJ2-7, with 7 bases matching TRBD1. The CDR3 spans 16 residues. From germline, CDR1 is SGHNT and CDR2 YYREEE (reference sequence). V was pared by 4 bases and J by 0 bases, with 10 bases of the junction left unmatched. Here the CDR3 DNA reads TGTGCCAGCAGCCAAGATTGGGACAGCGGCTCCTACGAGCAGTACTTC. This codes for CASSQDWDSGSYEQYF.

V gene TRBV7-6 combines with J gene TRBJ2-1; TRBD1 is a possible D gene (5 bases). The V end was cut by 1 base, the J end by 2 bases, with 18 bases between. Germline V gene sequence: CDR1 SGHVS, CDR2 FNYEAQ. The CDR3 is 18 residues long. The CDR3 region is CASSLETLVGDAYNEQFF. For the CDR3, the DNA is TGTGCCAGCAGCTTAGAGACCCTTGTAGGGGATGCCTACAATGAGCAGTTCTTC.

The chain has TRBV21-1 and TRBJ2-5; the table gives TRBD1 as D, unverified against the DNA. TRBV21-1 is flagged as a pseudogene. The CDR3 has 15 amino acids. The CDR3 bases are TGTGCCAGCAGGGCCGGGACAGGGGGGGGAGAGACCCAGTACTTC. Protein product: CASRAGTGGGETQYF.

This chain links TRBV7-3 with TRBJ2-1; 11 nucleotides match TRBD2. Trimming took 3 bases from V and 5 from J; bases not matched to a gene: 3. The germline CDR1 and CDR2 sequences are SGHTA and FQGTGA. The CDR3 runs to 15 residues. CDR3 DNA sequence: TGTGCCAGCAGCTTCTCGGGACTAGCGGACAATGAGCAGTTCTTC. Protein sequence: CASSFSGLADNEQFF.

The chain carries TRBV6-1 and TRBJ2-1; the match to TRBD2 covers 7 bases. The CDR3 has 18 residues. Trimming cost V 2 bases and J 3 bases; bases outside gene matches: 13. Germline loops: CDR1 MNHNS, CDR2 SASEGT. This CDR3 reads CASSETDGRSRIYNEQFF. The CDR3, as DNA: TGTGCCAGCAGTGAAACGGACGGGAGGTCCAGAATCTACAATGAGCAGTTCTTC.